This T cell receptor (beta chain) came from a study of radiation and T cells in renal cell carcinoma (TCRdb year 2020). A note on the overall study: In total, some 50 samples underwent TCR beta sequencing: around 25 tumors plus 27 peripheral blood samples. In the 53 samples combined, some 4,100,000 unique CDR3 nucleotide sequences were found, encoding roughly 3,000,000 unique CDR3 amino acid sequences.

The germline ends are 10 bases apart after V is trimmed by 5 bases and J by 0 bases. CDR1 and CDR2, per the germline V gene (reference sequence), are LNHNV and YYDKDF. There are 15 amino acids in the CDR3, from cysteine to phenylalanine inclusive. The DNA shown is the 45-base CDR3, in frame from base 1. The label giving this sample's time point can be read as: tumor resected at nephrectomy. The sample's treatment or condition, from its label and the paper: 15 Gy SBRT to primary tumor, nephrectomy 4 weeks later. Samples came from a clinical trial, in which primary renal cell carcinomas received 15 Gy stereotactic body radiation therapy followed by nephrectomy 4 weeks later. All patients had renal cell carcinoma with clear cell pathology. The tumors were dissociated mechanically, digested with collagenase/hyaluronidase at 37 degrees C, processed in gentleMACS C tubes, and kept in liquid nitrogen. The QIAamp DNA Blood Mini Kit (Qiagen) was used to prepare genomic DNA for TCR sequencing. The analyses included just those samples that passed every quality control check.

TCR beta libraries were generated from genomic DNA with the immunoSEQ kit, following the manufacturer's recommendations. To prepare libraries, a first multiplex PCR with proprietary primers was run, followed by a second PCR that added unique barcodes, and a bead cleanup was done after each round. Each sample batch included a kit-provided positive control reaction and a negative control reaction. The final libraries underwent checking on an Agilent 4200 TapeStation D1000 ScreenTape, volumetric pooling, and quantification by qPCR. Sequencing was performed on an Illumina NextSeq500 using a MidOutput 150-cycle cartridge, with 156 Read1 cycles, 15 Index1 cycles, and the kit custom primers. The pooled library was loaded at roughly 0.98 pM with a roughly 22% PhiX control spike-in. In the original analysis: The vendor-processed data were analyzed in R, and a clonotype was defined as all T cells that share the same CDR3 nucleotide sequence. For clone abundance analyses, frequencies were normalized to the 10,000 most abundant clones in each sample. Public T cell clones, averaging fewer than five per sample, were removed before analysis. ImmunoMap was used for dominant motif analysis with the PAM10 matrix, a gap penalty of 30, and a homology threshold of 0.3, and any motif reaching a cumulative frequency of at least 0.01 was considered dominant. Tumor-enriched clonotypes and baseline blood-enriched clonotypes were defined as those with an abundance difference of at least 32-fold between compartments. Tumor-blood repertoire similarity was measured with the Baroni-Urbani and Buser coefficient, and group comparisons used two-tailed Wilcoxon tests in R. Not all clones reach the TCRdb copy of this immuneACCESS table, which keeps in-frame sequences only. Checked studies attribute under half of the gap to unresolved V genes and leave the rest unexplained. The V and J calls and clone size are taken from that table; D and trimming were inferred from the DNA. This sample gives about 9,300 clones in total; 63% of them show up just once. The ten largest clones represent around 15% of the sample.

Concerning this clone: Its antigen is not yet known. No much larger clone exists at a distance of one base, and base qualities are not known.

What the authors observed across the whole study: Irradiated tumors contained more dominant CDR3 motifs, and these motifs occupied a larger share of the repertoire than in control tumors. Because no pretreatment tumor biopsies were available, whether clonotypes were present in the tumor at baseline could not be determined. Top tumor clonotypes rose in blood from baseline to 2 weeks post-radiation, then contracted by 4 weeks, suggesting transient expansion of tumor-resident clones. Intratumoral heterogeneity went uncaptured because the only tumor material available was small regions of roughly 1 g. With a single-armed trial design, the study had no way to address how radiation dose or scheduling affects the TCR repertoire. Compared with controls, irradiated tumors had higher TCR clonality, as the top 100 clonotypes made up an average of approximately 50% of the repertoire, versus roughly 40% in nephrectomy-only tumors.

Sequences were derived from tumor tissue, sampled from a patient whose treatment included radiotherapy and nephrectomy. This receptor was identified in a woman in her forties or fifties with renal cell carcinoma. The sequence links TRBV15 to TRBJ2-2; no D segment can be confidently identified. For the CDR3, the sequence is CATSPMAANTGELFF. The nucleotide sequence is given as TGTGCCACCAGCCCTATGGCGGCGAACACCGGGGAGCTGTTTTTT.